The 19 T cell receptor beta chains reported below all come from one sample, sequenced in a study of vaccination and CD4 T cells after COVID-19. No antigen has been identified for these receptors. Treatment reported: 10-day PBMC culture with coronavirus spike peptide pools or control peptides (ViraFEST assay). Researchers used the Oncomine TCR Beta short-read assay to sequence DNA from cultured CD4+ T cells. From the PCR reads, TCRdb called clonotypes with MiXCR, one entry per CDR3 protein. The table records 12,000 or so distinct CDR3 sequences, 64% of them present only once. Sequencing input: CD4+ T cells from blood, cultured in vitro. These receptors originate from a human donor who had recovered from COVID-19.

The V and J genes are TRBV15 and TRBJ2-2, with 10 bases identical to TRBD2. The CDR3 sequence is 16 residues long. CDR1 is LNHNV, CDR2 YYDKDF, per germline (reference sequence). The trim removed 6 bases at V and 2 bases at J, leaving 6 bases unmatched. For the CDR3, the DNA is TGTGCCACCAGTCCGACTAGCGGGCGAAACACCGGGGAGCTGTTTTTT. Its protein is CATSPTSGRNTGELFF.

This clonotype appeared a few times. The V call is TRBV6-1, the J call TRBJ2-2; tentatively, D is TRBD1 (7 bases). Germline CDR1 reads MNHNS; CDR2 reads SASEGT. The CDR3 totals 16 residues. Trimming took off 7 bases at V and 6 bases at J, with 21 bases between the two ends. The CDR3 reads CASTKRGRGVAGELFF. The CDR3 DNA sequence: TGTGCCAGCACCAAGAGGGGCAGGGGGGTTGCCGGGGAGCTGTTTTTT.

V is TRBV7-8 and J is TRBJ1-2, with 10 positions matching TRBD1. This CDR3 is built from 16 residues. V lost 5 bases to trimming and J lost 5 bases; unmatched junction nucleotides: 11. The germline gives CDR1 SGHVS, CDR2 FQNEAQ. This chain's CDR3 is CASSPQGDRGRYGYTF. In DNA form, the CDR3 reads TGTGCCAGCAGCCCCCAGGGGGACAGGGGAAGGTATGGCTACACCTTC. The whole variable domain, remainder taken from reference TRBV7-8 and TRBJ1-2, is GAGVSQSPRYKVAKRGQDVALRCDPISGHVSLFWYQQALGQGPEFLTYFQNEAQLDKSGLPSDRFFAERPEGSVSTLKIQRTQQEDSAVYLCASSPQGDRGRYGYTFGSGTRLTVV.

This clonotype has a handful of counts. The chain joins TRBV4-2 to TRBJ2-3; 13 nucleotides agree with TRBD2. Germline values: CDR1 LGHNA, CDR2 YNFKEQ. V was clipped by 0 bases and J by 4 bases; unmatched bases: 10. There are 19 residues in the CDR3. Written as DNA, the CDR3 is TGTGCCAGCAGCCAAGACCCAACTAGCGGGAGGGCCGGGGCAGATACGCAGTATTTT. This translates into CASSQDPTSGRAGADTQYF.

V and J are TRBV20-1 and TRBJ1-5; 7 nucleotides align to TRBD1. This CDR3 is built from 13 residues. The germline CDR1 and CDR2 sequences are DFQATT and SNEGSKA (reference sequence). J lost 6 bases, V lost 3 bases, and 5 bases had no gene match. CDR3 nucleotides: TGCAGTGCTAGCAGGGGGGGAGGTCAGCCCCAGCATTTT. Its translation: CSASRGGGQPQHF.

The CDR3 is CASSDKTVAYEQYF. CDR3 bases: TGTGCCAGCAGCGATAAGACAGTAGCCTACGAGCAGTACTTC. This rearrangement joins TRBV7-6 to TRBJ2-7; maybe TRBD1 (5 bases). Trimming took 5 bases from V and 2 from J, leaving 13 bases between them. Germline V gene sequence: CDR1 SGHVS, CDR2 FNYEAQ. This CDR3 comprises 14 residues.

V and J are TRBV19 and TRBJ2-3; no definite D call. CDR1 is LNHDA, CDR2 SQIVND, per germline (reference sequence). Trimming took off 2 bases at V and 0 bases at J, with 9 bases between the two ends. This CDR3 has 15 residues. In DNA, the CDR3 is TGTGCCAGTAGTATAACCCTTTCTAGCACAGATACGCAGTATTTT. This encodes CASSITLSSTDTQYF.

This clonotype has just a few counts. Here the CDR3 reads CASSRDRFLNTEAFF. The CDR3 DNA follows: TGTGCCAGCAGCAGGGACAGGTTTCTGAACACTGAAGCTTTCTTT. The chain links TRBV5-5 to TRBJ1-1, with TRBD1 matching 8 bases. The germline CDR1 and CDR2 sequences are SGHKS and YYEKEE (reference sequence). Trimming cost V 4 bases and J 0 bases; bases outside gene matches: 5. The CDR3 consists of 15 residues.

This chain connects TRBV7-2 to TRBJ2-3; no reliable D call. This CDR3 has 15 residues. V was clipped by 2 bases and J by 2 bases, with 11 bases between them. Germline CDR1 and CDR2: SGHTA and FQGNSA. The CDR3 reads CASSLSPGPTDTQYF. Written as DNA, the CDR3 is TGTGCCAGCAGCTTAAGCCCCGGGCCCACAGATACGCAGTATTTT.

This CDR3 is CASSFDYRGNTEAFF. Written as DNA, the CDR3 is TGTGCCAGCAGCTTCGATTACAGGGGGAACACTGAAGCTTTCTTT. V gene TRBV11-1 combines with J gene TRBJ1-1, with 7 bases aligning to TRBD1. Trimming cost V 3 bases and J 1 base; bases outside gene matches: 5. The CDR3 is made up of 15 amino acids. The germline gives CDR1 SGHAT, CDR2 FQDESV (reference sequence).

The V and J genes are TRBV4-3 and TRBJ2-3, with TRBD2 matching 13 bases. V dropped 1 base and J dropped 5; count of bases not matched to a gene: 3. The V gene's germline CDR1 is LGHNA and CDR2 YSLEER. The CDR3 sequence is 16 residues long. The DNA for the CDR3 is TGCGCCAGCAGCCAAGCGGGACTAGCGGGACAAGATACGCAGTATTTT. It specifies CASSQAGLAGQDTQYF.

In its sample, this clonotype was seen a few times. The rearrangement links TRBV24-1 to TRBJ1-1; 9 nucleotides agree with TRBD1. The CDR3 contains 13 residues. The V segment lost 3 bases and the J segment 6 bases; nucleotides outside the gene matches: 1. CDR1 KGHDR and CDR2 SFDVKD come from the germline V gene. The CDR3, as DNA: TGTGCCACCAGTGATCGGACAGGGGCTGAAGCTTTCTTT. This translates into CATSDRTGAEAFF.

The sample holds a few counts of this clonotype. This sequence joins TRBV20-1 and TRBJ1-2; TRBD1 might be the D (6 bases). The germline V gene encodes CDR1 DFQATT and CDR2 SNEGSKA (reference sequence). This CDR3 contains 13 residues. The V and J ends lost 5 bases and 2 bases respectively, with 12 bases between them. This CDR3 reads CSAPAGANYGYTF. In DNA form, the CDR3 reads TGCAGTGCTCCAGCAGGGGCGAACTATGGCTACACCTTC.

The chain's CDR3 is CASSPVGLADETQYF. The CDR3 nucleotides read TGTGCCAGTAGCCCGGTAGGCCTAGCAGACGAGACCCAGTACTTC. V usage is TRBV19 and J usage is TRBJ2-5; possible D gene TRBD2, 5 bases. V lost 6 bases, J lost 5 bases, and 19 bases lay in between. The CDR3 has 15 amino acids. Germline V gene sequence: CDR1 LNHDA, CDR2 SQIVND (reference sequence).

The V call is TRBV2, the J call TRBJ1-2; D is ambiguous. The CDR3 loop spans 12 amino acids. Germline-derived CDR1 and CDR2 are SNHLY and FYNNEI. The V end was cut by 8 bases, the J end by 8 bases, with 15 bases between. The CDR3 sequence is CASSQAGIGYTF. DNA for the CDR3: TGTGCCAGCTCCCAAGCGGGGATAGGCTACACCTTC.

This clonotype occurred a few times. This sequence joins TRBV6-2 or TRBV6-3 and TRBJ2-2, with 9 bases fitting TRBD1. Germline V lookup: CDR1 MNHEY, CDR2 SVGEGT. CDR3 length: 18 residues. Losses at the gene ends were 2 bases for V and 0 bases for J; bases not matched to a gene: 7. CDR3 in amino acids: CASSYPYRQGANTGELFF. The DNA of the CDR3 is TGTGCCAGCAGTTACCCATATCGACAGGGGGCGAACACCGGGGAGCTGTTTTTT.

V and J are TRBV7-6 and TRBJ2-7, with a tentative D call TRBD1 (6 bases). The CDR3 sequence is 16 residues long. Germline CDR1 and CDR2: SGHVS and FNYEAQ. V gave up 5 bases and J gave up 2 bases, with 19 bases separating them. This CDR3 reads CASSPTHRARAYEQYF. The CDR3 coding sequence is TGTGCCAGCAGCCCCACCCACAGGGCCCGAGCCTACGAGCAGTACTTC.

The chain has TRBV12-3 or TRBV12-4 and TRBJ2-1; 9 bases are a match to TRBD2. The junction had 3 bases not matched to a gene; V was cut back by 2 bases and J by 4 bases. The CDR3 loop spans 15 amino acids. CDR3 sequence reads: CASSLLAGYYNEQFF. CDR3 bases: TGTGCCAGCAGTTTACTAGCGGGATATTACAATGAGCAGTTCTTC.

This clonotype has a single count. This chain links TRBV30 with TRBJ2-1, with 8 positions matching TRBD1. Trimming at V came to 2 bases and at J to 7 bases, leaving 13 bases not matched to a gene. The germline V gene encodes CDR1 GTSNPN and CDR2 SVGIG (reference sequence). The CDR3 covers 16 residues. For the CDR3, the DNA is TGTGCCTGGAGTCAACGGGGCAGGGGGCGCAGAAATGAGCAGTTCTTC. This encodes CAWSQRGRGRRNEQFF.